The 4 T cell receptor beta chains listed next were all sequenced from one sample in a study of blood T cell repertoires in COVID-19. The table came from immunoSEQ multiplex PCR; TCRdb's copy has only in-frame clones and leaves some out. Of around 250,000 clones in the sample, around 86% were seen once. The sample was peripheral blood. These receptor sequences come from a young man who had recovered from COVID-19.

The V call is TRBV4-1, the J call TRBJ1-1; the D gene is possibly TRBD1 (6 bases). The CDR3 has 16 residues. Trimming pared 0 bases from V and 0 bases from J, leaving 11 bases between. Germline-derived CDR1 and CDR2 are MGHRA and YSYEKL. CDR3 coding DNA: TGCGCCAGCAGCCAAGATGCGGGGGCCCTGAACACTGAAGCTTTCTTT. Its translation: CASSQDAGALNTEAFF.

This chain uses TRBV28 with TRBJ2-3; D perhaps matches TRBD2 (6 bases). This CDR3 spans 13 amino acids. Germline V lookup: CDR1 MDHEN, CDR2 SYDVKM. V was cut by 5 bases and J by 5 bases, with 11 bases left in between. Here the CDR3 DNA reads TGTGCCAGCAGTCCTGGGGGGATAGATACGCAGTATTTT. It specifies CASSPGGIDTQYF.

The table lists this clone with a few counts. The rearrangement uses TRBV7-8 and TRBJ2-2; no firm D call. The germline gives CDR1 SGHVS, CDR2 FQNEAQ. The CDR3 is 11 amino acids. Trimming stripped 4 bases from V and 7 bases from J, with 4 bases between. CDR3 bases: TGTGCCAGCAGCTCCAGCGGGGAGCTGTTTTTT. This encodes CASSSSGELFF.

This chain links TRBV18 with TRBJ1-5, with D uncertain. Trimming left V 5 bases short and J 1 base short, with 9 bases between. Germline CDR1 is KGHSH and CDR2 is LQKENI. The CDR3 has 14 residues. CDR3 DNA sequence: TGTGCCAGCTCATCCGACATGAGCAATCAGCCCCAGCATTTT. It codes for CASSSDMSNQPQHF. The full variable domain, in which reference TRBV18 and TRBJ1-5 provide the parts outside the CDR3, is NAGVMQNPRHLVRRRGQEARLRCSPMKGHSHVYWYRQLPEEGLKFMVYLQKENIIDESGMPKERFSAEFPKEGPSILRIQQVVRGDSAAYFCASSSDMSNQPQHFGDGTRLSIL.